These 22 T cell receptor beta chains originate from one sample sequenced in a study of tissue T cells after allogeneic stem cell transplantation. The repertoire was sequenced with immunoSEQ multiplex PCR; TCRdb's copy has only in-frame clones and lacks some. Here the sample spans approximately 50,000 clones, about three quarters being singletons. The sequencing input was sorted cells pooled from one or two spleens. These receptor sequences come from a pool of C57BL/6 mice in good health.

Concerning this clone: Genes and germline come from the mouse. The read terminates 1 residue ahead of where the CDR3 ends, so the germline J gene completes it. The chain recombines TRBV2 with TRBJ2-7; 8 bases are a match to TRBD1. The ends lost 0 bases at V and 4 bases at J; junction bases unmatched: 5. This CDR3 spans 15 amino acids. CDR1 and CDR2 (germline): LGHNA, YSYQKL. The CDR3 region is CASSQDLDRVYEQYF. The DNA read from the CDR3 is TGTGCCAGCAGCCAAGACTTGGACAGGGTGTATGAACAGTAC.

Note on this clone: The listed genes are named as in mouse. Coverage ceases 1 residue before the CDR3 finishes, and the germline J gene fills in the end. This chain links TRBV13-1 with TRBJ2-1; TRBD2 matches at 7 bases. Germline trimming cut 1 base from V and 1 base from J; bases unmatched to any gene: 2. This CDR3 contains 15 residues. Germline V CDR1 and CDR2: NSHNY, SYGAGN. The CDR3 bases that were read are TGTGCCAGCAGTGATAGTGGGGGGAACTATGCTGAGCAGTTC. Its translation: CASSDSGGNYAEQF. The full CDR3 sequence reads CASSDSGGNYAEQFF.

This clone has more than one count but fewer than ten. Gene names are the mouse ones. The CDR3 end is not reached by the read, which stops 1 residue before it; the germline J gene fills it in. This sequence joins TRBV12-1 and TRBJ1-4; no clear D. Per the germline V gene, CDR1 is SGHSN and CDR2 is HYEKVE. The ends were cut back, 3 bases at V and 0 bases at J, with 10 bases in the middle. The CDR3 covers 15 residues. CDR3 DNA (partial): TGTGCCAGCTCTTCAACAGAAATTTCCAACGAAAGATTATTT. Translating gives CASSSTEISNERLF. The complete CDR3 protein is CASSSTEISNERLFF.

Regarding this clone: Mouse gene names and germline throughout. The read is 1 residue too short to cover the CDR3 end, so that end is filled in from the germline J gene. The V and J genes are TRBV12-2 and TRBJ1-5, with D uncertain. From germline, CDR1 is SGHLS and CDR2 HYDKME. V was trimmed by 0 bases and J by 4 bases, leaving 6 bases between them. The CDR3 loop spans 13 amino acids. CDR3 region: CASSLEQNQAPLF. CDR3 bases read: TGTGCCAGCTCTCTCGAGCAGAACCAGGCTCCGCTT.

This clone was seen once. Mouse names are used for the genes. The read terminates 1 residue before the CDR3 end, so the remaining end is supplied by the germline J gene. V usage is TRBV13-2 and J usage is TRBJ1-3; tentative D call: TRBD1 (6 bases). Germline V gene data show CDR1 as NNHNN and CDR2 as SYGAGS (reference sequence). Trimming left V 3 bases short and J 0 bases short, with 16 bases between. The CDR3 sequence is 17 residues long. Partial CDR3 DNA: TGTGCCAGCGGTGGGGCCGGGACATTTAATTCTGGAAATACGCTCTAT. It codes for CASGGAGTFNSGNTLY. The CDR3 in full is CASGGAGTFNSGNTLYF.

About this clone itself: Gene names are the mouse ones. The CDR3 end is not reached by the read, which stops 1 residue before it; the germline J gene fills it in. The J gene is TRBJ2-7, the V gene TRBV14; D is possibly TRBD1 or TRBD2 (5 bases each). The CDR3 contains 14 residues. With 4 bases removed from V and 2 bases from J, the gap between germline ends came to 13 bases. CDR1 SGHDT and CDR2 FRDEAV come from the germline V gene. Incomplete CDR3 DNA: TGTGCCAGCAGTCCCCTCGGGGCTACCTATGAACAGTAC. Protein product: CASSPLGATYEQY. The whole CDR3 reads CASSPLGATYEQYF.

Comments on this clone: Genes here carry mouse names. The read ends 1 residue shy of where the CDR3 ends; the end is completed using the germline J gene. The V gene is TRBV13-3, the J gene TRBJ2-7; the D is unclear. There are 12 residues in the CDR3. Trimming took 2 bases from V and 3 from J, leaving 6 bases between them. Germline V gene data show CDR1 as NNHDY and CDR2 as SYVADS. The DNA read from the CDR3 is TGTGCCAGCAGTGAGGAAATCTATGAACAGTAC. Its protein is CASSEEIYEQY. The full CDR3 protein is CASSEEIYEQYF.

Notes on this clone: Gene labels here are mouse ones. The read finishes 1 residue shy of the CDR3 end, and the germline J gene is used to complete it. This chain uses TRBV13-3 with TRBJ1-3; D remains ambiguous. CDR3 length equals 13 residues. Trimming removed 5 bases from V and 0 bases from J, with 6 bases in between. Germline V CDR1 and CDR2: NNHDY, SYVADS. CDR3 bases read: TGTGCCAGCAGGACATATTCTGGAAATACGCTCTAT. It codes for CASRTYSGNTLY. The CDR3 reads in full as CASRTYSGNTLYF. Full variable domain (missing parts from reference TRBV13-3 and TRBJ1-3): EAAVTQSPRSKVAVTGGKVTLSCHQTNNHDYMYWYRQDTGHGLRLIHYSYVADSTEKGDIPDGYKASRPSQENFSLILELASLSQTAVYFCASRTYSGNTLYFGEGSRLIVV.

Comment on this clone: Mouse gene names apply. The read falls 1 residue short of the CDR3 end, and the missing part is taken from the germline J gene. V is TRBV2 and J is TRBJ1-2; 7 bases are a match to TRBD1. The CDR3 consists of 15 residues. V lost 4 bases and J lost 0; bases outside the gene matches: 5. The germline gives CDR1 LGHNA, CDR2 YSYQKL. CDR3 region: CASSLLRGANSDYTF. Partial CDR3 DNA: TGTGCCAGCAGCCTCCTCAGGGGGGCAAACTCCGACTACACC.

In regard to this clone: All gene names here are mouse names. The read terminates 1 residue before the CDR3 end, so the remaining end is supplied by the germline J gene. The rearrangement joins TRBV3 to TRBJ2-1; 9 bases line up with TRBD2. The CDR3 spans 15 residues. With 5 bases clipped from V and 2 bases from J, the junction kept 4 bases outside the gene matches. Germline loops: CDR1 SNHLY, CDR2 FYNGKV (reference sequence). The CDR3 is CASSVRDWDYAEQFF. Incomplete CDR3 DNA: TGTGCCAGCAGCGTCCGGGACTGGGACTATGCTGAGCAGTTC.

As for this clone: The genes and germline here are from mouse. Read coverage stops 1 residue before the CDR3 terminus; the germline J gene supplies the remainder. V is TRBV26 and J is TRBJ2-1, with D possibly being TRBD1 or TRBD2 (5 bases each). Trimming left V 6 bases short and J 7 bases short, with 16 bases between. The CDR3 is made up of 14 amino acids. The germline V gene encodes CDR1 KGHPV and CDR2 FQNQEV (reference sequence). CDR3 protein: CASSLGPSGAEQFF. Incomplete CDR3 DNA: TGTGCCAGCAGCCTGGGACCCTCTGGGGCTGAGCAGTTC. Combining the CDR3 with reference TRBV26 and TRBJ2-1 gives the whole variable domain NSKVIQTPRYLVKGQGQKAKMRCIPEKGHPVVFWYQQNKNNEFKFLINFQNQEVLQQIDMTEKRFSAECPSNSPCSLEIQSSEAGDSALYLCASSLGPSGAEQFFGPGTRLTVL.

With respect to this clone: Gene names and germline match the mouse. The sequenced CDR3 bases are TGTGCCAGCAGTGGGGGACTGGGGGATAACTATGCTGAGCAGTTC. Its translation is CASSGGLGDNYAEQF. The entire CDR3 reads CASSGGLGDNYAEQFF. This rearrangement joins TRBV13-1 to TRBJ2-1, with 11 bases matching TRBD2. The CDR3 end is not reached by the read, which stops 1 residue before it; the germline J gene fills it in. CDR3 size: 16 residues. Germline trimming cut 3 bases from V and 0 bases from J; bases unmatched to any gene: 2. Germline CDR1 is NSHNY and CDR2 is SYGAGN.

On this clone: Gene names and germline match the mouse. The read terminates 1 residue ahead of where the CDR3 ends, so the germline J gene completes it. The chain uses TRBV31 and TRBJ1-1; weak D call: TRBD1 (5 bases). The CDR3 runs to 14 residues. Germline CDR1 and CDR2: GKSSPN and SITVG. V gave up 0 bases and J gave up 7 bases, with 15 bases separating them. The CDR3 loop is CAWSLGQGGGEVFF. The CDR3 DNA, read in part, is TGTGCCTGGAGTCTAGGCCAGGGTGGGGGAGAAGTCTTC.

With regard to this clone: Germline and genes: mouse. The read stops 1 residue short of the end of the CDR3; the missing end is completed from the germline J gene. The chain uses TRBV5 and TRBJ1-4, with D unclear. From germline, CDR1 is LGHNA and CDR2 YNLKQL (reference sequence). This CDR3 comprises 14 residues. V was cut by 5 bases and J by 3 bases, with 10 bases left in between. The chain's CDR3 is CASSSRDPNERLFF. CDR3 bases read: TGTGCCAGCAGCTCCCGGGATCCCAACGAAAGATTATTT.

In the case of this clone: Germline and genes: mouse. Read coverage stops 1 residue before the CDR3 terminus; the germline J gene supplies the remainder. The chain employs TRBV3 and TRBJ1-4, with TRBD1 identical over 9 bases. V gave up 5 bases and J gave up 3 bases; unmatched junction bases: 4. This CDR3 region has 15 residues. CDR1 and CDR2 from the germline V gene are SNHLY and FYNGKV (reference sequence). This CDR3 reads CASSTGTGPNERLFF. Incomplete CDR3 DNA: TGTGCCAGCAGCACCGGGACAGGGCCCAACGAAAGATTATTT. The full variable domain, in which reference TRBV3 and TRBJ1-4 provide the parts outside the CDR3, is GPKVLQIPSHQIIDMGQMVTLNCDPVSNHLYFYWYKQILGQQMEFLVNFYNGKVMEKSKLFKDQFSVERPDGSYFTLKIQPTALEDSAVYFCASSTGTGPNERLFFGHGTKLSVL.

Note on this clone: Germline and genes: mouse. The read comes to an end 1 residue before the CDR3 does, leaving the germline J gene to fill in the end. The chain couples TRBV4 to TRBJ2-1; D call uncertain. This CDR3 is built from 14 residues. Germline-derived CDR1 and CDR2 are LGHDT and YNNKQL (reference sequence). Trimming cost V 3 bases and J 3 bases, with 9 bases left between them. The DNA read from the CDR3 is TGTGCCAGCAGCTACGCAGGCAGCTATGCTGAGCAGTTC. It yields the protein CASSYAGSYAEQF. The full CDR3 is CASSYAGSYAEQFF. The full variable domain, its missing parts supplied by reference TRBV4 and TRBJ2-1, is ETAVFQTPNYHVTQVGNEVSFNCKQTLGHDTMYWYKQDSKKLLKIMFSYNNKQLIVNETVPRRFSPQSSDKAHLNLRIKSVEPEDSAVYLCASSYAGSYAEQFFGPGTRLTVL.

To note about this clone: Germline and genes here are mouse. The DNA read from the CDR3 is TGTGCCAGCAAGACCAACGAAAGATTATTT. Its translation is CASKTNERLF. The entire CDR3 sequence reads CASKTNERLFF. V and J are TRBV15 and TRBJ1-4; D is unresolved. The read terminates 1 residue ahead of where the CDR3 ends, so the germline J gene completes it. In germline, CDR1 is SGHND, CDR2 FRSKSL. This CDR3 region has 11 residues. V was trimmed by 7 bases and J by 3 bases, leaving 3 bases between them.

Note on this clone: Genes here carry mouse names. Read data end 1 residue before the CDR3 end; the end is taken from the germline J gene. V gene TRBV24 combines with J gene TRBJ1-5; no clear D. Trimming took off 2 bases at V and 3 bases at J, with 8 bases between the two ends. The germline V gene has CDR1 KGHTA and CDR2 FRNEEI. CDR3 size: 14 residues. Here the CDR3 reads CASSLEEGNQAPLF. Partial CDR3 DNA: TGTGCCAGCAGTCTGGAGGAGGGCAACCAGGCTCCGCTT.

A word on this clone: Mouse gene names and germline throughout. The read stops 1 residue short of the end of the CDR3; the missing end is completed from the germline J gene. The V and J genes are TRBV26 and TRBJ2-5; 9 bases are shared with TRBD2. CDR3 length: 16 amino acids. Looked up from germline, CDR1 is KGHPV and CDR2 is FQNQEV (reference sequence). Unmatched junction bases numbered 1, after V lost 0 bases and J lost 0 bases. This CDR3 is CASSLSTGGNQDTQYF. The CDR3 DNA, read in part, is TGTGCCAGCAGTCTGTCGACTGGGGGTAACCAAGACACCCAGTAC.

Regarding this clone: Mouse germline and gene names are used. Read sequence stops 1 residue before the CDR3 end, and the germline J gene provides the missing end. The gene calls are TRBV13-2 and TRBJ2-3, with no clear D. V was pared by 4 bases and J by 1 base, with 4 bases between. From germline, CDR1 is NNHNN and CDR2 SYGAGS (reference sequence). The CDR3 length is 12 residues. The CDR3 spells CASGSGAETLYF. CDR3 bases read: TGTGCCAGCGGTTCGGGTGCAGAAACGCTGTAT.

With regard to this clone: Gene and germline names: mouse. CDR3: CASRPQGASDYTF. CDR3 bases read: TGTGCCAGCAGGCCACAGGGGGCCTCCGACTACACC. V is TRBV2 and J is TRBJ1-2; 9 positions agree with TRBD1. The read ends 1 residue early relative to the CDR3; the germline J gene fills the gap. This CDR3 has 13 residues. After removal of 6 bases from V and 4 bases from J, the junction contained 3 bases not matched to a gene. Germline CDR1 reads LGHNA; CDR2 reads YSYQKL.

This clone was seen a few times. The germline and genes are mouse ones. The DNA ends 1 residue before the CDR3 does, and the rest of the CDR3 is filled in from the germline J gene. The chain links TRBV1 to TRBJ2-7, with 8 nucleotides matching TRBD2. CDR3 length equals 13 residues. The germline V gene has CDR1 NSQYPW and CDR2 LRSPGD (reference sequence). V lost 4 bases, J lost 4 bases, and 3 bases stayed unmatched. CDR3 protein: CTCSGTGIYEQYF. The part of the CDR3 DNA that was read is TGCACCTGCAGTGGGACTGGGATTTATGAACAGTAC.